This T cell receptor (beta chain) was documented in a study of shared clonotypes between healthy human individuals. The wider study: The cohort had two women and a few men, ages 18 to 49. Study outcomes and limitations: Compared with memory subsets, naive subsets generally had larger estimated richness.

Positive CCR7 selection of CD45RO-negative cells yielded the naive CD8 cells, and terminally differentiated effector memory CD45RA+ cells were excluded. Data came from immunoSEQ multiplex PCR; TCRdb stores just in-frame clones and leaves some out. Of approximately 590,000 clones detected, over 95% appear once; the ten largest clones hold about 0.11%. Germline loops: CDR1 SQVTM, CDR2 ANQGSEA. V dropped 3 bases and J dropped 4; count of bases not matched to a gene: 2. The CDR3 has 14 amino acids. Concerning this clone: Antigen specificity is unknown.

The receptor was isolated from a woman aged 25-40 years in good health. The chain employs TRBV29-1 and TRBJ2-1; TRBD2 agrees at 11 bases. The sample taken for sequencing was naive CD8+ T cells sorted from blood. CDR3 DNA: TGCAGCGTTGAGGGACTAGCGGAGTACAATGAGCAGTTCTTC. This encodes CSVEGLAEYNEQFF.